A single sample is the source of the 2 T cell receptor beta chains below, sequenced in a study of Siglec-9 on CD8 T cells in melanoma. Measured with immunoSEQ multiplex PCR; TCRdb has only the in-frame clones, and not every one. This sample carries more than 25,000 clones, less than 85% of them seen once, and the ten largest clones take under 6.5%. What was sequenced was Siglec-9- CD8+ T cells sorted from blood. The receptors were gathered from a human donor in good health.

The CDR3 region is CASSLKMNTEAFF. DNA for the CDR3: TGTGCCAGCAGTTTAAAAATGAACACTGAAGCTTTCTTT. This rearrangement joins TRBV27 to TRBJ1-1; no reliable D call. Trimming cost V 2 bases and J 0 bases, with 4 bases left between them. CDR3 size: 13 residues. Germline V gene lookup returns CDR1 MNHEY and CDR2 SMNVEV (reference sequence).

This clone has only a few counts. The chain links TRBV6-5 to TRBJ1-6; D remains unclear. The CDR3 has 11 residues. V lost 5 bases and J lost 14, with 10 bases in between. In germline, CDR1 is MNHEY, CDR2 SVGAGI. CDR3 in amino acids: CASSEGSSLHF. The CDR3 DNA is TGTGCCAGCAGTGAGGGCTCGTCCCTCCACTTT.